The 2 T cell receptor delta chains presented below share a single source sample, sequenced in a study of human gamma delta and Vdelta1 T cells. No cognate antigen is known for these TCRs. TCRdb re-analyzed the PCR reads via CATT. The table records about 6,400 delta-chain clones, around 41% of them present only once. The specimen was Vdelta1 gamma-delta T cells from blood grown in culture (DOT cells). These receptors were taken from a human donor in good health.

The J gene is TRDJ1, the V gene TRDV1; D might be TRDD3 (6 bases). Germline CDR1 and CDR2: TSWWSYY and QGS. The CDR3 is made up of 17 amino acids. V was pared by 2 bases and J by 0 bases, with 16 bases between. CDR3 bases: TGTGCTCTTGGGGAAAGTCGGGGGGAAACTCACACCGATAAACTCATCTTT. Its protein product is CALGESRGETHTDKLIF.

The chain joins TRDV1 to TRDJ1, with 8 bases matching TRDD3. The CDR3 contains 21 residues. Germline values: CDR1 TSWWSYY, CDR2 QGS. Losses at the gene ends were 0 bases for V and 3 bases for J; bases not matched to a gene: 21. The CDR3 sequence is CALGELALPRTPRGYPDKLIF. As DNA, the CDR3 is TGTGCTCTTGGGGAACTAGCGCTTCCTCGTACCCCTCGGGGATACCCCGATAAACTCATCTTT.